This TCR beta chain was obtained from a study of blood T cells in healthy people across ages. Study findings and constraints: Age showed a roughly linear inverse relationship with TCR beta diversity per million T cells.

A second PCR, run for about 7 to 11 cycles, used a sample-barcoded 5' primer plus a J-beta primer mix. TCRdb re-called the 5' RACE reads with MiXCR, one entry per CDR3 protein. The data contain hundreds of thousands of distinct CDR3 sequences, 45% to 60% of them seen just once; the ten biggest clones take up roughly 13%. This clonotype has ten or more counts. The antigen is undetermined. Drawing of peripheral blood yielded 7.5 to 10 milliliters from each donor. Each sample had at least 6 million PBMCs isolated. Germline CDR1 reads SEHNR; CDR2 reads FQNEAQ (reference sequence). The ends lost 5 bases at V and 2 bases at J; junction bases unmatched: 8. The CDR3 extends over 16 amino acids.

Input material: blood. The gene calls are TRBV7-9 and TRBJ2-3, with TRBD1 identical over 9 bases. The origin of this receptor is a woman of 80 years or more in good health. CDR3 loop: CASSPPGQGDTDTQYF. As DNA, the CDR3 is TGTGCCAGCAGCCCACCGGGACAGGGAGACACAGATACGCAGTATTTT.